One sample yielded the 9 T cell receptor delta chains listed below, sequenced in a study of γδ T cells in repeated Plasmodium falciparum infection. Bulk repertoires came from Vgamma9/Vdelta2+ or Vdelta2-negative gammadelta T cells flow-sorted from PBMC. TCRdb re-called the multiplex PCR reads with CATT. The data show tens of thousands of delta-chain clones, with 0.75% to 1% seen just once and more than 9% held by the top ten. Sequenced input: gamma-delta T cells from blood. These receptors were obtained from a pool of human donors (malaria-infected and uninfected, not separated).

This clone turned up a few times. The TCRdb protein, from a much larger clone, departs from this DNA's translation at residue 18, likely by read error; the protein shown derives from the DNA. V usage is TRDV2 and J usage is TRDJ1; 13 bases agree with TRDD3. TCRdb supplies no J gene; here it was assigned by aligning the nucleotide sequence to germline. Germline values: CDR1 GEAIGNYY, CDR2 EKD. The CDR3 length is 21 residues. The CDR3: CACDLTKVTGGYEEGTDRLIF. The CDR3, as DNA: TGTGCCTGTGACCTAACGAAGGTTACTGGGGGATACGAGGAAGGAACCGATAGACTCATCTTT.

This clone was counted a few times. The mismatch at residue 18 between this DNA's translation and the TCRdb protein of a much larger clone likely reflects a read error; the protein shown is translated from the DNA. The V gene reported is TRDV2; the J gene is uncalled; the table's D call, TRDD3, was not checked against the DNA. CDR1 GEAIGNYY and CDR2 EKD come from the germline V gene. The CDR3 totals 20 residues. The CDR3 DNA follows: TGTGCCTGTGACACCGTGGGTACTGGTCCACTTGTTTCTTACACCGATAAACCCATCTTT. Residues: CACDTVGTGPLVSYTDKPIF.

In this sample, this clone turned up many times. The sample carries other DNA sequences with the same CDR3. The rearrangement links TRDV1 to TRDJ1; TRDD3 is a possible D gene (5 bases). The germline gives CDR1 TSWWSYY, CDR2 QGS. The V gene lost 2 bases and the J gene lost 1 base, with 20 bases spanning the gap. This CDR3 contains 18 residues. The CDR3 coding sequence is TGTGCTCTTGGGGAATCGGCAGGGAACTGGCATGCCACCGATAAACTCATCTTT. Translating it yields CALGESAGNWHATDKLIF.

This clone turned up a few times. A single base is all that separates this from a far larger clone, so a read error is likely. This specimen includes other DNA sequences encoding the same CDR3. The chain links TRDV2 to TRDJ3, with 7 nucleotides matching TRDD3. This CDR3 spans 18 amino acids. The germline V gene encodes CDR1 GEAIGNYY and CDR2 EKD. With V trimmed by 0 bases and J by 0 bases, 4 bases remained unmatched. The CDR3 region is CACDTAGGYSWDTRQMFF. DNA of the CDR3: TGTGCCTGTGACACCGCTGGGGGGTACTCCTGGGACACCCGACAGATGTTTTTC.

On this clone itself: TCRdb has a much larger clone's protein, which differs at residue 13 from the translation of this DNA, likely because of a read error; what is shown is the protein translated from the DNA. The V call is TRDV2, the J call TRDJ1, with TRDD3 matching over 13 bases. No J segment appears in TCRdb, so it was assigned here by matching the sequence to germline. CDR1 and CDR2 from the germline V gene are GEAIGNYY and EKD. The trim removed 2 bases at V and 3 bases at J, leaving 11 bases unmatched. There are 18 residues in the CDR3. The CDR3 protein is CACDKLLGDTANADKLIF. In DNA form, the CDR3 reads TGTGCCTGTGACAAACTACTGGGGGATACGGCCAACGCCGATAAACTCATCTTT.

Only a few counts were recorded for this clone. This likely reflects a read error, since a far larger clone is one base away. Other DNA sequences in this specimen translate into the identical CDR3. V gene TRDV2 combines with J gene TRDJ1; D is perhaps TRDD2 (5 bases). Here the J gene came from matching the DNA to germline, since TCRdb omits it. Germline-derived CDR1 and CDR2 are GEAIGNYY and EKD. Trimming took off 4 bases at V and 0 bases at J, with 35 bases between the two ends. This CDR3 is built from 22 residues. CDR3 residues: CACDTVPSFSRFAVRDTDKLIF. In DNA form, the CDR3 reads TGTGCCTGTGATACCGTCCCCTCCTTCTCACGGTTTGCTGTGAGGGACACCGATAAACTCATCTTT.

This clone was detected a few times. A far larger clone is a single base away, which makes a read error likely. Other DNA variants within this sample encode the same CDR3. J is TRDJ1 and V is TRDV1; TRDD3 agrees at 9 bases. Germline CDR1 TSWWSYY, CDR2 QGS. CDR3 length: 26 amino acids. With V trimmed by 3 bases and J by 0 bases, 35 bases remained unmatched. The CDR3: CALGDTLFGATGPDYWGRGYTDKLIF. The CDR3 region has the DNA TGTGCTCTTGGGGACACTCTCTTTGGGGCTACGGGGCCCGATTACTGGGGGAGAGGGTACACCGATAAACTCATCTTT.

As for this clone: This DNA translates differently at residue 17 from the TCRdb protein, which is that of a much larger clone; a read error is likely, and the protein shown is the DNA's own translation. The V and J genes are TRDV2 and TRDJ1, with 9 nucleotides matching TRDD3. In the absence of a J gene in TCRdb, the DNA was matched to germline to assign it here. Germline CDR1 and CDR2: GEAIGNYY and EKD. The CDR3 consists of 26 residues. Trimming removed 3 bases from V and 0 bases from J; junction bases left unmatched: 37. CDR3 DNA sequence: TGTGCCTGTGACTACAGGCCTTCTCCATTCCTGGGGGATCGGGGGGTGTCGAAGTTGTACACCGATAAACTCATCTTT. It is translated as CACDYRPSPFLGDRGVSKLYTDKLIF.

This clone was observed a handful of times. This likely came from a read error, as a far larger clone is one base away. Other DNA sequences of this sample code for an identical CDR3. The V segment is TRDV2, and no J call was made; no check of the table's D call, TRDD3, against the DNA was made. CDR3 length: 15 residues. CDR1 and CDR2 (germline): GEAIGNYY, EKD. CDR3 loop: CACDKLGDTRRLLIF. The CDR3 coding sequence is TGTGCCTGTGACAAACTGGGGGATACGCGCCGTCTTCTCATCTTT.